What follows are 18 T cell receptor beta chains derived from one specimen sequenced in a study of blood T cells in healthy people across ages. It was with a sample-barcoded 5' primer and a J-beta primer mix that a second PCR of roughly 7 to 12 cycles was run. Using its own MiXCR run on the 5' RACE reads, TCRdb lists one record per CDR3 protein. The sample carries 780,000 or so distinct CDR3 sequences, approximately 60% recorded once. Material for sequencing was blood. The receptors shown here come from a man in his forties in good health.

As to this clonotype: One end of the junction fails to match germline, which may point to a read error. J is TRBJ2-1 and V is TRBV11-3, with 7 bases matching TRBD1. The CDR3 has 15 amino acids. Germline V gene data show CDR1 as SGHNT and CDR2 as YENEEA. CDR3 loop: CASSPDRASHNEQFF. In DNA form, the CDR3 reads TGTGCCAGCAGCCCTGACAGGGCCTCCCACAATGAGCAGTTCTTC.

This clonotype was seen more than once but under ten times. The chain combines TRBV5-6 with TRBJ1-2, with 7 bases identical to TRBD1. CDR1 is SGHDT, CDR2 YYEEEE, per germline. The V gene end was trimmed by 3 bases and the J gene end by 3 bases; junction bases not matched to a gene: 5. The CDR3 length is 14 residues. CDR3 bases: TGTGCCAGCAGCTCCTGGGACAGATACTATGGCTACACCTTC. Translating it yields CASSSWDRYYGYTF. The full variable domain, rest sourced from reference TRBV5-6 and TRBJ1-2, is DAGVTQSPTHLIKTRGQQVTLRCSPKSGHDTVSWYQQALGQGPQFIFQYYEEEERQRGNFPDRFSGHQFPNYSSELNVNALLLGDSALYLCASSSWDRYYGYTFGSGTRLTVV.

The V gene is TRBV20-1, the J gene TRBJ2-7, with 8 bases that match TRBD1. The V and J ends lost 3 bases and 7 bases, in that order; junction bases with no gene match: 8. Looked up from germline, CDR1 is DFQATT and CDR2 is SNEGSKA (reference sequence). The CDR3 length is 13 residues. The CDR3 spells CSASRQGAREQYF. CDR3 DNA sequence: TGCAGTGCTAGCCGTCAGGGGGCGCGGGAGCAGTACTTC.

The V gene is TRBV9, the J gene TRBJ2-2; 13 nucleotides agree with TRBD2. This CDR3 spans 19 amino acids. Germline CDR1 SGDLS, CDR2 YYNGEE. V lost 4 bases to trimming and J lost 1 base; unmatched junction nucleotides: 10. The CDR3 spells CASSSSGLAGKVNTGELFF. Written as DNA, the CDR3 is TGTGCCAGCAGCTCGTCGGGACTAGCGGGGAAGGTGAACACCGGGGAGCTGTTTTTT.

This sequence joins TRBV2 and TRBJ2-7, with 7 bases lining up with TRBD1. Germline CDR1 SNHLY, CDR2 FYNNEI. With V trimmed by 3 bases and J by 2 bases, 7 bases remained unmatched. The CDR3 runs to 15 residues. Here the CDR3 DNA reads TGTGCCAGCAGTGATCGACTGACAGGGACCTACGAGCAGTACTTC. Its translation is CASSDRLTGTYEQYF. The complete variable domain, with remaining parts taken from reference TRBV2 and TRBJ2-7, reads EPEVTQTPSHQVTQMGQEVILRCVPISNHLYFYWYRQILGQKVEFLVSFYNNEISEKSEIFDDQFSVERPDGSNFTLKIRSTKLEDSAMYFCASSDRLTGTYEQYFGPGTRLTVT.

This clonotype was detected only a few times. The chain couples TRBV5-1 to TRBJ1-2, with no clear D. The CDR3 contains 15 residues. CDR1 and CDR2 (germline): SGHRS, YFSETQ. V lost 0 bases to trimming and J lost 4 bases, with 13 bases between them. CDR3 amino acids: CASSLGVSRTYGYTF. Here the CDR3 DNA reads TGCGCCAGCAGCTTGGGTGTCAGCCGTACCTATGGCTACACCTTC.

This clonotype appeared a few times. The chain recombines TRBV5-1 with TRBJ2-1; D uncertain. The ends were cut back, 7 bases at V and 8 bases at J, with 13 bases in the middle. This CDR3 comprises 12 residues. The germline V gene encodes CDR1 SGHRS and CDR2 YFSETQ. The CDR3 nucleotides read TGCGCCAGCCTCGGACGCTATGATGAGCAGTTCTTC. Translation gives CASLGRYDEQFF. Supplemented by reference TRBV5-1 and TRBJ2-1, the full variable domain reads KAGVTQTPRYLIKTRGQQVTLSCSPISGHRSVSWYQQTPGQGLQFLFEYFSETQRNKGNFPGRFSGRQFSNSRSEMNVSTLELGDSALYLCASLGRYDEQFFGPGTRLTVL.

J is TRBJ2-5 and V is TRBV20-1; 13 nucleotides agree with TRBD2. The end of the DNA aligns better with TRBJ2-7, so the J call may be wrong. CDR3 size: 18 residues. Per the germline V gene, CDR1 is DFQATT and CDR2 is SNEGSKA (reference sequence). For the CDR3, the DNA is TGCAGTGCTCAGACTAGCGGGAGGATCGCGACAAGGTACGACGAGCAGTACTTC. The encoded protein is CSAQTSGRIATRYDEQYF.

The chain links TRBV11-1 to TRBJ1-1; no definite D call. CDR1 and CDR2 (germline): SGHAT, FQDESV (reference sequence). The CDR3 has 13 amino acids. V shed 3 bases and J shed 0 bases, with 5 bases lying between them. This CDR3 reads CASSFDMNTEAFF. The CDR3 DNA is TGTGCCAGCAGCTTTGACATGAACACTGAAGCTTTCTTT.

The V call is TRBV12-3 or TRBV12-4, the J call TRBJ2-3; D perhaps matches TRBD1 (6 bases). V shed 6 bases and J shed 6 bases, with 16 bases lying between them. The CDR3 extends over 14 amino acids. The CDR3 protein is CASRVQGTWDTQYF. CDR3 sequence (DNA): TGTGCCAGCAGGGTCCAGGGGACATGGGATACGCAGTATTTT.

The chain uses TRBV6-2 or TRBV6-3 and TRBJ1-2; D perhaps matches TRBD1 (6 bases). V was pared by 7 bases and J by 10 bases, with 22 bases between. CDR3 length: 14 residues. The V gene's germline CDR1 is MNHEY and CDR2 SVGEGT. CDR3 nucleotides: TGTGCCAGCACCCGAGGACAGCAAGCTAGTGACTACACCTTC. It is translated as CASTRGQQASDYTF.

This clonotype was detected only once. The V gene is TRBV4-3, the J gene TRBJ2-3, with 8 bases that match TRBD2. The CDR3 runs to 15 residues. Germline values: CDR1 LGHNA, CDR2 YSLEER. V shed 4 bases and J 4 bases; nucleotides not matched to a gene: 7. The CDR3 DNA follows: TGCGCCAGCAGCCTTAGCGGGGCCAGCGCAGATACGCAGTATTTT. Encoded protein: CASSLSGASADTQYF.

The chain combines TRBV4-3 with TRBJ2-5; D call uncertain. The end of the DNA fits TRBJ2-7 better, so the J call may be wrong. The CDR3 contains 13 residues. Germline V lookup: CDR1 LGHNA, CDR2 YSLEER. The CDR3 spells CASSQDLKYEQYF. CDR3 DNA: TGCGCCAGCAGCCAAGATCTGAAGTACGAGCAGTACTTC.

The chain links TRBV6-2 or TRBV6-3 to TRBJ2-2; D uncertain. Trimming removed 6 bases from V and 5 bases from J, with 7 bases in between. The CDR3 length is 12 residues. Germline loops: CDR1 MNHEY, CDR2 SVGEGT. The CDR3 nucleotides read TGTGCCAGCAGACCCCGTACCGGGGAGCTGTTTTTT. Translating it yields CASRPRTGELFF.

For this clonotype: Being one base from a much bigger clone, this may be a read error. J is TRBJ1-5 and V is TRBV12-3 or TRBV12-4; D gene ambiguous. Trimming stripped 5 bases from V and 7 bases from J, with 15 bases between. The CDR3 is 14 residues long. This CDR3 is CASSVGAVRQPQHF. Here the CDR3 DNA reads TGTGCCAGCAGTGTGGGCGCAGTCAGGCAGCCCCAGCATTTT.

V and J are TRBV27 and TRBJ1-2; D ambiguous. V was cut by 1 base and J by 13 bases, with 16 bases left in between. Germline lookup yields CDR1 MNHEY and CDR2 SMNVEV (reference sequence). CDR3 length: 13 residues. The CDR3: CASSLFNSGGITF. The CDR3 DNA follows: TGTGCCAGCAGTTTATTTAATAGTGGTGGGATCACCTTC.

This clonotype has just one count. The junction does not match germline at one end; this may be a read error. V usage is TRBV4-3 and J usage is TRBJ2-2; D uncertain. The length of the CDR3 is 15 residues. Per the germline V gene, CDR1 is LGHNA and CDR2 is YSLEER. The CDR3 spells CASSQGVGFTGELFF. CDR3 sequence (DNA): TGCGCCAGCAGTCAAGGAGTCGGTTTCACCGGGGAGCTGTTTTTT.

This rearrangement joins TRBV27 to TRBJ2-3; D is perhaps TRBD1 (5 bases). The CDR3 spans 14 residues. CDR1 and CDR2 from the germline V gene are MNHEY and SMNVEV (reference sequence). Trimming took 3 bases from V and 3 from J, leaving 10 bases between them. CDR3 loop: CASSFGAQTDTQYF. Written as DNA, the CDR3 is TGTGCCAGCAGTTTTGGGGCTCAGACAGATACGCAGTATTTT.